The 20 T cell receptor beta chains below all came from one sample that was sequenced in a study of CXCR3-negative and CXCR3-positive naive CD8 T cells. What these receptors recognize is not known. cDNA libraries for TRB were generated by 5' RACE incorporating UMI labels. TCRdb processed the 5' RACE reads again and assigns one entry to each CDR3 protein, with no DNA. This sample's clone table lists 150,000 to 160,000 distinct CDR3 sequences. Findings and limits, study-wide: Greater hydrophobicity was found in TRB CDR3s of CXCR3-positive naive cells than of CXCR3-negative naive cells.

The sample was naive CXCR3+ CD8+ T cells from blood. The subset denotes: CD45RO-CCR7+CD27+CD95- naive CD8+ T cells expressing CXCR3 (TNR3+). The receptors come from a human donor in good health. Some clones in this sample may be carry-over from other donors' samples.

This rearrangement joins TRBV27 to TRBJ1-5. Germline V gene lookup returns CDR1 MNHEY and CDR2 SMNVEV (reference sequence). This CDR3 is built from 15 residues. The CDR3 here is CASSLFPGYNQPQHF.

The chain combines TRBV7-2 with TRBJ2-5; TCRdb's D call of TRBD1 is untestable without DNA. Looked up from germline, CDR1 is SGHTA and CDR2 is FQGNSA. This CDR3 is built from 18 residues. The CDR3 spells CASSFLGLTGRYQETQYF.

This chain uses TRBV13 with TRBJ2-7. The germline V gene encodes CDR1 PRHDT and CDR2 FYEKMQ (reference sequence). The CDR3 sequence is 14 residues long. The chain's CDR3 is CASSLTYGDYEQYF.

This chain connects TRBV15 to TRBJ2-7. The germline gives CDR1 LNHNV, CDR2 YYDKDF (reference sequence). The CDR3 loop spans 13 amino acids. The CDR3 protein is CATSRDRAEEQYF.

The chain employs TRBV28 and TRBJ2-4; checking the TCRdb D call of TRBD1 is not possible without DNA. This CDR3 comprises 14 residues. Germline V gene data show CDR1 as MDHEN and CDR2 as SYDVKM. CDR3 residues: CASSTGMSKNIQYF.

The J gene is TRBJ2-1, the V gene TRBV5-5; TCRdb picks TRBD2, but there is no DNA to check that call. CDR1 and CDR2 from the germline V gene are SGHKS and YYEKEE (reference sequence). CDR3 length: 19 residues. The CDR3: CASSLGVLAGSSSYNEQFF.

The chain joins TRBV6-6 to TRBJ1-2. This CDR3 spans 15 amino acids. Germline V gene sequence: CDR1 MNHNY, CDR2 SVGAGI (reference sequence). CDR3 in amino acids: CASSYRSPVMNGYTF.

The chain links TRBV12-3 or TRBV12-4 to TRBJ2-3; TCRdb names TRBD2, which stays unverified in the absence of DNA. The CDR3 contains 16 residues. This CDR3 is CASSVLKEVHTDTQYF.

The gene calls are TRBV3-1 and TRBJ1-1; with no DNA, the TCRdb D assignment of TRBD1 cannot be verified. This CDR3 is 16 amino acids long. Germline CDR1 LGHDT, CDR2 YNNKEL (reference sequence). The CDR3 sequence: CASSQGPSTMNTEAFF.

The chain has TRBV14 and TRBJ2-1. The CDR3 is 16 residues long. CDR1 is SGHDN and CDR2 is FVKESK in the germline V gene. CDR3 in amino acids: CASSQTAYLSPNEQFF.

The V call is TRBV12-3 or TRBV12-4, the J call TRBJ1-1; lacking DNA, the TRBD1 call made by TCRdb goes unchecked. The CDR3 is made up of 14 amino acids. The CDR3 loop is CASSFTGRGTEAFF.

CDR3 residues: CASSFGLDRVLDEQFF. The rearrangement joins TRBV6-2 or TRBV6-3 to TRBJ2-1; TCRdb designates TRBD1, a call that cannot be tested without DNA. Per the germline V gene, CDR1 is MNHEY and CDR2 is SVGEGT. The CDR3 has 16 residues.

This sequence joins TRBV20-1 and TRBJ2-5; TCRdb names TRBD1, which stays unverified in the absence of DNA. Per the germline V gene, CDR1 is DFQATT and CDR2 is SNEGSKA (reference sequence). The CDR3 is 18 residues long. This chain's CDR3 is CSARGWAGGSQIQETQYF.

V is TRBV5-1 and J is TRBJ2-7. The germline CDR1 and CDR2 sequences are SGHRS and YFSETQ. The CDR3 extends over 15 amino acids. CDR3 residues: CASSLDFGRADEQYF.

This chain connects TRBV23-1 to TRBJ1-1; TCRdb's D call of TRBD1 is untestable without DNA. TRBV23-1 is designated an ORF whose function remains uncertain. The CDR3 length is 15 residues. CDR3 residues: CASSPNPGHTTEAFF.

V is TRBV27 and J is TRBJ1-5. CDR1 is MNHEY and CDR2 is SMNVEV in the germline V gene (reference sequence). This CDR3 is 13 amino acids long. The CDR3 loop is CASAEYSNQPQHF.

The chain recombines TRBV2 with TRBJ2-7; the D gene TCRdb calls, TRBD2, cannot be checked with no DNA. Germline V gene lookup returns CDR1 SNHLY and CDR2 FYNNEI. CDR3 size: 15 residues. CDR3 in amino acids: CASTNLGGEAYEQYF.

The chain combines TRBV5-5 with TRBJ2-7; TCRdb lists TRBD1, though no DNA is available to test this call. The V gene's germline CDR1 is SGHKS and CDR2 YYEKEE (reference sequence). The CDR3 length is 16 residues. The CDR3 spells CASSLSGRSPAYEQYF.

The genes are TRBV7-9 and TRBJ2-5; TCRdb calls TRBD1, which cannot be checked without DNA. CDR3 length equals 14 residues. The V gene's germline CDR1 is SEHNR and CDR2 FQNEAQ (reference sequence). The chain's CDR3 is CASSSLTGMETQYF.

The chain uses TRBV7-8 and TRBJ1-5; with no DNA, the TCRdb D assignment of TRBD1 cannot be verified. The CDR3 consists of 13 residues. Germline V gives CDR1 SGHVS, CDR2 FQNEAQ. The CDR3 reads CASSRTGEQPQHF.